One TCR beta chain is described in this entry. This entry belongs to a study of OX40 agonist ivuxolimab in advanced cancers. After removal of 6 bases from V and 2 bases from J, the junction contained 4 bases not matched to a gene. The CDR3 is made up of 13 amino acids. CDR1 is SGDLS, CDR2 YYNGEE, per germline. Produced via immunoSEQ multiplex PCR; TCRdb's table is partial and in-frame only. This table holds about 150,000 clones, approximately 94% found once. The TCR originated in an adult with an advanced solid tumor such as melanoma, head and neck, liver or kidney cancer. V usage is TRBV9 and J usage is TRBJ1-2; 7 positions agree with TRBD1. The sequenced sample was CD4+ or CD8+ T cells sorted from blood, obtained in a trial of the OX40 agonist ivuxolimab. The CDR3 sequence is CASTTGVNYGYTF. The CDR3 nucleotides read TGTGCCAGCACCACAGGGGTAAACTATGGCTACACCTTC. Full variable domain (outside the CDR3, taken from reference TRBV9 and TRBJ1-2): DSGVTQTPKHLITATGQRVTLRCSPRSGDLSVYWYQQSLDQGLQFLIQYYNGEERAKGNILERFSAQQFPDLHSELNLSSLELGDSALYFCASTTGVNYGYTFGSGTRLTVV.